This T cell receptor beta chain was sequenced in a study of Graves' ophthalmopathy and Graves' hyperthyroidism. No donor had other autoimmune disease, uncontrolled infection, pregnancy or lactation. PBMCs came from approximately 9.6 ml of fresh peripheral blood. This clonotype was seen many times. Amplified TCR beta CDR3 regions were obtained using RNA transcripts as template. Second-round multiplex PCR followed a first-round RT-PCR using HTBI primers. TCRdb re-called the multiplex PCR reads through MiXCR, storing one row per CDR3 protein. In the table there are 220,000 or so distinct CDR3 sequences, roughly 21% of which are singletons. The sample was peripheral blood. The receptor comes from a woman in her 50s with Graves' ophthalmopathy.

CDR3 loop: CASSLEVFDTEAFF. The CDR3 nucleotides are TGTGCCAGCAGCTTAGAGGTTTTTGACACTGAAGCTTTCTTT. The chain combines TRBV11-2 with TRBJ1-1; D gene uncertain. CDR1 and CDR2 from the germline V gene are SGHAT and FQNNGV. With 0 bases removed from V and 3 bases from J, the gap between germline ends came to 8 bases. The CDR3 consists of 14 residues.